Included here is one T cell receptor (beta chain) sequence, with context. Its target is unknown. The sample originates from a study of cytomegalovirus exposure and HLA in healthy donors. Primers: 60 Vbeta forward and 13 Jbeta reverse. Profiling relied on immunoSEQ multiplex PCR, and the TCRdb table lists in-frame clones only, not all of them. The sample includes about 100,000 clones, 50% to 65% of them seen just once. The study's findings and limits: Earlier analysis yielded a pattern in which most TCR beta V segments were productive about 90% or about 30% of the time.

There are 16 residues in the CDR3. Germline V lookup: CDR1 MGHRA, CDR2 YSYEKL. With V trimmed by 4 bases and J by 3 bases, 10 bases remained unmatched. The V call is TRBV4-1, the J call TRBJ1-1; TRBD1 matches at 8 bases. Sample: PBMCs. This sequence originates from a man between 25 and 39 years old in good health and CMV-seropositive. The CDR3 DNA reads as TGCGCCAGCAGCCGGGCAGACAGGGGTGAGTACACTGAAGCTTTCTTT. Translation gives CASSRADRGEYTEAFF.